A selection of T cell receptor beta chains follows, all from one sample in a study of shared clonotypes between healthy human individuals. TCRdb's table, derived via immunoSEQ multiplex PCR, lists solely in-frame clones and lacks some. The profile shows about 2.4 million clones, 85% to 95% of them singletons. The sample was naive CD4+ T cells sorted from blood. These receptors were obtained from a man aged 18 to 30 in good health. CDR3s include the opening cysteine and the closing phenylalanine or tryptophan. The D gene is left open where the match is weak.

J,D,V,DNA,CDR3
TRBJ2-5,TRBD2,TRBV19,TGTGCCAGTAGTGCCCGACCGCGTACTAGCGGAGAGACCCAGTACTTC,CASSARPRTSGETQYF
TRBJ2-5,TRBD1,TRBV5-1,TGCGCCAGCAGCCTAGGGACAGGGGTGTACCAAGAGACCCAGTACTTC,CASSLGTGVYQETQYF
TRBJ2-5,.,TRBV5-1,TGCGCCAGCAGCGGGGGGGCTTTGGAGACCCAGTACTTC,CASSGGALETQYF
TRBJ2-3,TRBD1,TRBV11-2,TGTGCCAGCAGCTCCAGACAGGGTTTAACAGATACGCAGTATTTT,CASSSRQGLTDTQYF
TRBJ1-4,.,TRBV18,TGTGCCAGCTCACCCGGGACACAAACTAATGAAAAACTGTTTTTT,CASSPGTQTNEKLFF
TRBJ2-2,.,TRBV5-4,TGTGCCAGCAGCTTGGCGGCGGAGATATACACCGGGGAGCTGTTTTTT,CASSLAAEIYTGELFF
TRBJ2-1,TRBD2,TRBV10-2,TGCGCCAGCAGAGCGGGGCCCTACAATGAGCAGTTCTTC,CASRAGPYNEQFF
TRBJ2-1,.,TRBV5-1,TGCGCCAGCAGCGAGACAGCCTACAATGAGCAGTTCTTC,CASSETAYNEQFF
TRBJ1-1,.,TRBV2,TGTGCCAGCAAAGTCTCGGGGTCGGGGAACACTGAAGCTTTCTTT,CASKVSGSGNTEAFF
TRBJ2-6,.,TRBV10-3,TGTGCCATCGGGGAGGTCCTGACTTTC,CAIGEVLTF
TRBJ1-2,.,TRBV18,TGTGCCAGCTCACCAGGCCGGGTGGACTATGGCTACACCTTC,CASSPGRVDYGYTF
TRBJ1-5,.,TRBV30,TGTGCCTGGAGCGGGCAATGGGGGGGCAATCAGCCCCAGCATTTT,CAWSGQWGGNQPQHF
TRBJ2-2,.,TRBV10-1,TGCGCCAGCAGTCTCGACAAAACGAACACCGGGGAGCTGTTTTTT,CASSLDKTNTGELFF
TRBJ1-1,.,TRBV5-1,TGCGCCAGCAGCTTGGCCCTAGGGGCGAGCACTGAAGCTTTCTTT,CASSLALGASTEAFF
TRBJ2-5,.,TRBV7-8,TGTGCCAGCAGCCCCAGGCCAGGGGGGCAAATTAAACAAGAGACCCAGTACTTC,CASSPRPGGQIKQETQYF
TRBJ2-2,.,TRBV27,TGTGCCAGCAGTTTATCTAGGGGTGCGAACACCGGGGAGCTGTTTTTT,CASSLSRGANTGELFF
TRBJ1-4,.,TRBV19,TGTGCCAGTAGTATGGGGGCTATCGGCGAAAAACTGTTTTTT,CASSMGAIGEKLFF
TRBJ2-1,TRBD2,TRBV25-1,TGTGCCAGCAGTGAATTAAGCGGGGGGGCCGACAATGAGCAGTTCTTC,CASSELSGGADNEQFF
TRBJ2-3,.,TRBV6-6,TGTGCCAGCAGTCAAGACTTATATACGCAGTATTTT,CASSQDLYTQYF
TRBJ1-6,.,TRBV27,TGTGCCAGCACCTGGTCCTTAAATTCACCCCTCCACTTT,CASTWSLNSPLHF